These 21 T cell receptor beta chains originate from one sample sequenced in a study of T cells in Graves' hyperthyroidism and ophthalmopathy. Amplification of TCR beta CDR3 regions used RNA as the template. The TCR CDR3 was amplified in a first-round RT-PCR using the HTBI primer set. TCRdb independently ran MiXCR on the multiplex PCR reads; one entry per CDR3 protein. The table shows more than 550,000 distinct CDR3 sequences, with 17% occurring only once. Sequenced material: blood. These receptors all stem from a man in his fifties or sixties with Graves' hyperthyroidism.

This clonotype was observed once. The chain combines TRBV6-2 or TRBV6-3 with TRBJ2-1; 12 nucleotides match TRBD2. V was pared by 4 bases and J by 7 bases, with 8 bases of the junction left unmatched. The germline CDR1 and CDR2 sequences are MNHEY and SVGEGT. This CDR3 contains 16 residues. DNA for the CDR3: TGTGCCAGCAGTTGGTCACTAGCGGGAGGTGGTAATGAGCAGTTCTTC. Amino acids: CASSWSLAGGGNEQFF.

In its sample, this clonotype was seen once. The chain joins TRBV18 to TRBJ1-1, with D perhaps matching TRBD1 (5 bases). V was pared by 6 bases and J by 1 base, with 12 bases between. CDR1 is KGHSH, CDR2 LQKENI, per germline. The CDR3 totals 14 residues. CDR3 residues: CASSPRQQNTEAFF. The CDR3 DNA is TGTGCCAGCTCGCCTAGACAGCAGAACACTGAAGCTTTCTTT.

CDR3 coding DNA: TGCGCCAGCAGCTTGGCTAGCGGGGGCTACGAGCAGTACTTC. Translation gives CASSLASGGYEQYF. The chain combines TRBV5-1 with TRBJ2-7, with TRBD2 matching 10 bases. V lost 0 bases and J lost 3; bases outside the gene matches: 0. The germline CDR1 and CDR2 sequences are SGHRS and YFSETQ. The CDR3 loop spans 14 amino acids.

This clonotype was seen many times. The chain combines TRBV5-1 with TRBJ2-7; tentatively, D is TRBD1 or TRBD2 (6 bases each). Germline loops: CDR1 SGHRS, CDR2 YFSETQ. The CDR3 sequence is 16 residues long. V dropped 1 base and J dropped 4 bases, with 18 bases sitting between them. The CDR3 is CASSLYSVGGRYEQYF. CDR3 DNA sequence: TGCGCCAGCAGCTTGTACTCGGTAGGGGGGAGGTACGAGCAGTACTTC.

This clonotype was observed a few times. This rearrangement joins TRBV5-1 to TRBJ1-5, with 8 bases identical to TRBD1. With 4 bases clipped from V and 3 bases from J, the junction kept 6 bases outside the gene matches. This CDR3 region has 15 residues. CDR1 is SGHRS, CDR2 YFSETQ, per germline. This chain's CDR3 is CASSISGGSNQPQHF. For the CDR3, the DNA is TGCGCCAGCAGCATATCAGGGGGCTCCAATCAGCCCCAGCATTTT.

In its sample, this clonotype was seen many times. This chain uses TRBV5-1 with TRBJ1-2, with a possible D match to TRBD1 (6 bases). V lost 4 bases and J 2 bases, leaving 12 bases between the germline ends. This CDR3 contains 14 residues. Per germline, CDR1 SGHRS and CDR2 YFSETQ. CDR3: CASSPMTGNYGYTF. Written as DNA, the CDR3 is TGCGCCAGCAGCCCCATGACAGGCAACTATGGCTACACCTTC.

This clonotype was picked up a small number of times. The chain employs TRBV6-1 and TRBJ1-2; D may be TRBD1 (6 bases). Trimming removed 2 bases from V and 2 bases from J, with 12 bases in between. The CDR3 sequence is 15 residues long. The V gene's germline CDR1 is MNHNS and CDR2 SASEGT. The CDR3 region is CASSERTDTNYGYTF. The CDR3 DNA reads TGTGCCAGCAGTGAACGGACAGATACCAACTATGGCTACACCTTC.

This chain uses TRBV6-2 or TRBV6-3 with TRBJ2-7; a possible D gene is TRBD1 (5 bases). The CDR3 runs 13 residues. Germline lookup yields CDR1 MNHEY and CDR2 SVGEGT. V was clipped by 5 bases and J by 3 bases, with 11 bases between them. CDR3 DNA: TGTGCCAGCAGTGTCCAGGGAATCTACGAGCAGTACTTC. It codes for CASSVQGIYEQYF.

The chain uses TRBV7-6 and TRBJ2-7; a weak D match, TRBD1 (5 bases). Germline lookup yields CDR1 SGHVS and CDR2 FNYEAQ. The CDR3 is made up of 14 amino acids. The V end lost 1 base, the J end lost 6 bases, and 13 bases lay between the germline ends. The chain's CDR3 is CASSLVPGPVEQYF. The CDR3 region has the DNA TGTGCCAGCAGCTTAGTCCCAGGGCCCGTCGAGCAGTACTTC.

The chain uses TRBV28 and TRBJ1-1; a weak D match, TRBD1 (5 bases). CDR1 is MDHEN and CDR2 is SYDVKM in the germline V gene. The CDR3 is 14 amino acids. V was cut by 5 bases and J by 8 bases, with 18 bases left in between. CDR3 in amino acids: CASSPNNGGREAFF. CDR3 coding DNA: TGTGCCAGCAGTCCCAACAATGGGGGTAGGGAAGCTTTCTTT. Full variable domain (rest looked up from reference TRBV28 and TRBJ1-1): DVKVTQSSRYLVKRTGEKVFLECVQDMDHENMFWYRQDPGLGLRLIYFSYDVKMKEKGDIPEGYSVSREKKERFSLILESASTNQTSMYLCASSPNNGGREAFFGQGTRLTVV.

This clonotype has a handful of counts. The germline gene is not matched at one end of the junction; a read error may be the cause. V gene TRBV28 combines with J gene TRBJ2-7, with D possibly TRBD1 on 6 matching bases. Per the germline V gene, CDR1 is MDHEN and CDR2 is SYDVKM. The CDR3 loop spans 15 amino acids. This CDR3 is CASSLMGTNSYGQYF. In DNA form, the CDR3 reads TGTGCCAGCAGTTTAATGGGGACAAATTCCTACGGGCAGTACTTC. The variable domain in full, completed from reference TRBV28 and TRBJ2-7, reads DVKVTQSSRYLVKRTGEKVFLECVQDMDHENMFWYRQDPGLGLRLIYFSYDVKMKEKGDIPEGYSVSREKKERFSLILESASTNQTSMYLCASSLMGTNSYGQYFGPGTRLTVT.

Regarding this clonotype: A junction end diverges from the germline sequence, so it may reflect a read error. V usage is TRBV7-7 and J usage is TRBJ2-5; D might be TRBD1 (6 bases). The CDR3 loop spans 14 amino acids. In germline, CDR1 is SSHAT, CDR2 FNYEAQ (reference sequence). CDR3 sequence reads: CASSLGQIKETQYF. Written as DNA, the CDR3 is TGTGCTAGCAGCTTAGGACAGATCAAAGAGACCCAGTACTTC.

In this sample, this clonotype turned up a few times. V usage is TRBV10-3 and J usage is TRBJ2-1, with 8 bases matching TRBD2. The J segment lost 5 bases and the V segment lost 2 bases, leaving 14 bases of the junction unmatched. Germline assignment: CDR1 ENHRY and CDR2 SYGVKD. The CDR3 totals 18 residues. The CDR3 DNA sequence: TGTGCCATCAGTGAGCACGGGGATTTAGCGGGATGGGACAATGAGCAGTTCTTC. Residues: CAISEHGDLAGWDNEQFF.

This clonotype was seen repeatedly, ten times or more. V gene TRBV29-1 combines with J gene TRBJ2-3, with 9 bases identical to TRBD1. V lost 6 bases to trimming and J lost 4 bases; unmatched junction nucleotides: 8. This CDR3 spans 14 amino acids. Germline loops: CDR1 SQVTM, CDR2 ANQGSEA. As DNA, the CDR3 is TGCAGCGTGGTACAGGGGGCAGAGCCAGATACGCAGTATTTT. Encoded protein: CSVVQGAEPDTQYF.

The sample holds many counts of this clonotype. The chain joins TRBV20-1 to TRBJ2-7; 8 bases agree with TRBD2. The CDR3 covers 13 residues. Trimming at V came to 4 bases and at J to 2 bases, leaving 4 bases not matched to a gene. CDR1 DFQATT and CDR2 SNEGSKA come from the germline V gene (reference sequence). CDR3 region: CSATGTSPYEQYF. CDR3 sequence (DNA): TGCAGTGCTACCGGGACTAGTCCCTACGAGCAGTACTTC.

This clonotype was seen ten or more times. The chain is built from TRBV27 and TRBJ1-1; D gene unclear. V lost 6 bases to trimming and J lost 7 bases, with 18 bases between them. This CDR3 has 14 residues. CDR1 is MNHEY and CDR2 is SMNVEV in the germline V gene (reference sequence). The CDR3 DNA reads as TGTGCCAGCAGCACCCCCGAGACCCGTTATGAAGCTTTCTTT. Its translation: CASSTPETRYEAFF.

Details on this clonotype: This may come from a read error, since a much larger clone is one base off. The chain recombines TRBV3-1 with TRBJ2-2, with 11 bases fitting TRBD1. CDR3 length equals 17 residues. The germline V gene has CDR1 LGHDT and CDR2 YNNKEL (reference sequence). The trim removed 1 base at V and 8 bases at J, leaving 9 bases unmatched. CDR3 nucleotides: TGTGCCAGCAGCCAAGTCTCCGGACAGGGGGCCTCAGGGGAGCTGTTTTTT. Translating it yields CASSQVSGQGASGELFF.

The gene calls are TRBV28 and TRBJ2-5; TRBD2 matches at 9 bases. Per germline, CDR1 MDHEN and CDR2 SYDVKM. V dropped 3 bases and J dropped 9; count of bases not matched to a gene: 2. The CDR3 runs 12 residues. CDR3 residues: CASSFSGRAQYF. CDR3 nucleotides: TGTGCCAGCAGTTTTAGCGGGAGAGCCCAGTACTTC.

The V gene is TRBV7-3, the J gene TRBJ2-1, with 7 bases fitting TRBD1. V trimming: 2 bases; J trimming: 8 bases; junction bases outside the gene matches: 9. Germline V CDR1 and CDR2: SGHTA, FQGTGA. This CDR3 is 15 amino acids long. The CDR3 spells CASSLGTGVTDEQFF. The CDR3 nucleotides are TGTGCCAGCAGCTTAGGCACAGGGGTCACCGATGAGCAGTTCTTC.

The chain couples TRBV4-1 to TRBJ2-3; maybe TRBD2 (5 bases). There are 14 residues in the CDR3. Germline V gene lookup returns CDR1 MGHRA and CDR2 YSYEKL. V lost 0 bases, J lost 3 bases, and 7 bases lay in between. The chain's CDR3 is CASSQDRETDTQYF. CDR3 in DNA: TGCGCCAGCAGCCAAGATAGGGAGACAGATACGCAGTATTTT.

This chain links TRBV5-1 with TRBJ1-2; a possible D gene is TRBD1 (5 bases). Germline loops: CDR1 SGHRS, CDR2 YFSETQ. The V gene lost 5 bases and the J gene lost 6 bases, with 11 bases spanning the gap. The CDR3 covers 12 residues. The CDR3 reads CASSSGTHGYTF. DNA of the CDR3: TGCGCCAGCAGTTCAGGGACCCATGGCTACACCTTC.